Following are 22 T cell receptor beta chains from one sample sequenced in a study of yellow fever vaccine responses in identical twins. A single record per CDR3 protein comes from TCRdb applying MiXCR to the RT-PCR reads. The table includes 15,000 to 20,000 distinct CDR3 sequences, around 76% detected once. The material sequenced was T cells from blood (PBMCs), unsorted or a sorted subset (not recorded which), taken before or after yellow fever vaccination (not recorded which). These receptors all stem from a woman under 30 who received the yellow fever vaccine.

The rearrangement links TRBV5-1 to TRBJ1-4, with 7 nucleotides matching TRBD1. The CDR3 sequence is 14 residues long. Germline loops: CDR1 SGHRS, CDR2 YFSETQ. Losses at the gene ends were 2 bases for V and 8 bases for J; bases not matched to a gene: 6. The CDR3 reads CASSFSQGGEKLFF. In DNA form, the CDR3 reads TGCGCCAGCAGCTTTTCGCAGGGGGGGGAAAAACTGTTTTTT. The full variable domain, its missing parts supplied by reference TRBV5-1 and TRBJ1-4, is KAGVTQTPRYLIKTRGQQVTLSCSPISGHRSVSWYQQTPGQGLQFLFEYFSETQRNKGNFPGRFSGRQFSNSRSEMNVSTLELGDSALYLCASSFSQGGEKLFFGSGTQLSVL.

The CDR3 region has the DNA TGTGCCAGCTCACCGGGACTCTACGAGCAGTACTTC. Encoded protein: CASSPGLYEQYF. The V and J genes are TRBV18 and TRBJ2-7; weak D call: TRBD2 (6 bases). Germline loops: CDR1 KGHSH, CDR2 LQKENI. CDR3 size: 12 residues. The germline V and J ends were trimmed by 3 bases and 3 bases, with 6 bases remaining between them.

This sequence joins TRBV2 and TRBJ2-2, with 10 bases that match TRBD1. CDR3 length equals 15 residues. V lost 7 bases and J lost 1; bases outside the gene matches: 3. The germline V gene encodes CDR1 SNHLY and CDR2 FYNNEI. CDR3 coding DNA: TGTGCCAGCAAGGGGACAGGGGTGAACACCGGGGAGCTGTTTTTT. The encoded protein is CASKGTGVNTGELFF.

V and J are TRBV20-1 and TRBJ1-1, with D perhaps TRBD1 (5 bases). This CDR3 contains 11 residues. V lost 5 bases and J lost 4, with 8 bases in between. Germline V CDR1 and CDR2: DFQATT, SNEGSKA (reference sequence). CDR3 in DNA: TGCAGTGCTTTTAGGGGCACTGAAGCTTTCTTT. This encodes CSAFRGTEAFF.

This sequence joins TRBV5-1 and TRBJ2-1; D call uncertain. Germline V CDR1 and CDR2: SGHRS, YFSETQ. The CDR3 loop spans 12 amino acids. V lost 4 bases, J lost 7 bases, and 9 bases lay in between. CDR3 sequence reads: CASSRAVNEQFF. CDR3 nucleotide sequence: TGCGCCAGCAGCCGGGCCGTTAATGAGCAGTTCTTC.

The CDR3 coding sequence is TGTGCCAGCAGCCGGAGCGGGAGTTGGAATGAGCAGTTCTTC. It translates to CASSRSGSWNEQFF. J is TRBJ2-1 and V is TRBV7-9, with 8 bases aligning to TRBD2. The length of the CDR3 is 14 residues. V dropped 5 bases and J dropped 7; count of bases not matched to a gene: 7. Germline CDR1 SEHNR, CDR2 FQNEAQ (reference sequence).

The chain combines TRBV4-2 with TRBJ2-5, with D unclear. Germline CDR1 LGHNA, CDR2 YNFKEQ. V was clipped by 1 base and J by 1 base, with 10 bases between them. This CDR3 comprises 15 residues. The CDR3 protein is CASSQGSATQETQYF. CDR3 in DNA: TGTGCCAGCAGCCAAGGATCCGCTACCCAAGAGACCCAGTACTTC.

About this clonotype: One junction end disagrees with the germline gene, perhaps due to a read error. J is TRBJ1-1 and V is TRBV10-1; no definite D call. CDR1 is WNHNN, CDR2 SYGVQD, per germline (reference sequence). This CDR3 has 12 residues. For the CDR3, the DNA is TGCGCCAGCAGTGAGGAGGGCGGGCAGGCTCGCTTT. It translates to CASSEEGGQARF.

This rearrangement joins TRBV7-3 to TRBJ2-2; a weak D match, TRBD2 (5 bases). Germline V gene data show CDR1 as SGHTA and CDR2 as FQGTGA. The CDR3 contains 14 residues. The V end lost 4 bases, the J end lost 2 bases, and 8 bases lay between the germline ends. The CDR3 is CASSSGLNTGELFF. CDR3 DNA: TGTGCCAGCAGCTCTGGACTCAACACCGGGGAGCTGTTTTTT. Complete variable domain (other parts from reference TRBV7-3 and TRBJ2-2): GAGVSQTPSNKVTEKGKYVELRCDPISGHTALYWYRQSLGQGPEFLIYFQGTGAADDSGLPNDRFFAVRPEGSVSTLKIQRTERGDSAVYLCASSSGLNTGELFFGEGSRLTVL.

There are a few counts of this clonotype. The gene calls are TRBV15 and TRBJ1-2; D uncertain. The germline CDR1 and CDR2 sequences are LNHNV and YYDKDF (reference sequence). This CDR3 is 14 amino acids long. The V end was cut by 2 bases, the J end by 6 bases, with 13 bases between. As DNA, the CDR3 is TGTGCCACCAGCAGAATCTTGGGGAGGGATGGCTACACCTTC. It translates to CATSRILGRDGYTF. The whole variable domain, remainder taken from reference TRBV15 and TRBJ1-2, is DAMVIQNPRYQVTQFGKPVTLSCSQTLNHNVMYWYQQKSSQAPKLLFHYYDKDFNNEADTPDNFQSRRPNTSFCFLDIRSPGLGDTAMYLCATSRILGRDGYTFGSGTRLTVV.

The chain combines TRBV11-1 with TRBJ2-3; D is ambiguous. Trimming left V 5 bases short and J 3 bases short, with 3 bases between. The germline V gene encodes CDR1 SGHAT and CDR2 FQDESV (reference sequence). This CDR3 region has 11 residues. The CDR3 sequence: CASSETDTQYF. The CDR3 region has the DNA TGTGCCAGCAGCGAGACAGATACGCAGTATTTT.

The sample holds one count of this clonotype. This chain links TRBV7-9 with TRBJ1-1; 7 positions agree with TRBD1. The V gene's germline CDR1 is SEHNR and CDR2 FQNEAQ (reference sequence). The CDR3 covers 14 residues. V lost 2 bases to trimming and J lost 2 bases; unmatched junction nucleotides: 2. Here the CDR3 DNA reads TGTGCCAGCAGCTTACAGGGGGGAAACACTGAAGCTTTCTTT. It is translated as CASSLQGGNTEAFF.

This clonotype was detected only once. The genes are TRBV29-1 and TRBJ1-2; 8 bases align to TRBD1. V shed 7 bases and J 8 bases; nucleotides not matched to a gene: 12. The CDR3 has 13 residues. Germline V lookup: CDR1 SQVTM, CDR2 ANQGSEA. In DNA form, the CDR3 reads TGCAGCGCCAAGACAGGGGTTGAAGAAGGCTACACCTTC. This gives the protein CSAKTGVEEGYTF. Complete variable domain (other parts from reference TRBV29-1 and TRBJ1-2): SAVISQKPSRDICQRGTSLTIQCQVDSQVTMMFWYRQQPGQSLTLIATANQGSEATYESGFVIDKFPISRPNLTFSTLTVSNMSPEDSSIYLCSAKTGVEEGYTFGSGTRLTVV.

This rearrangement joins TRBV10-3 to TRBJ1-3; the D gene is possibly TRBD1 (5 bases). Deletions cut 10 bases from V and 0 bases from J, with 13 bases between. In germline, CDR1 is ENHRY, CDR2 SYGVKD. This CDR3 contains 14 residues. The CDR3 loop reads CATRQSSSGNTIYF. The DNA of the CDR3 is TGTGCCACCCGACAGTCATCCTCTGGAAACACCATATATTTT.

V gene TRBV11-1 combines with J gene TRBJ2-2; no clear D. V lost 7 bases to trimming and J lost 5 bases, with 5 bases between them. The CDR3 has 11 residues. CDR1 is SGHAT and CDR2 is FQDESV in the germline V gene (reference sequence). The CDR3 loop is CASTRTGELFF. CDR3 coding DNA: TGTGCCAGCACCAGGACCGGGGAGCTGTTTTTT. Full variable domain (remainder filled in from reference TRBV11-1 and TRBJ2-2): EAEVAQSPRYKITEKSQAVAFWCDPISGHATLYWYRQILGQGPELLVQFQDESVVDDSQLPKDRFSAERLKGVDSTLKIQPAELGDSAMYLCASTRTGELFFGEGSRLTVL.

The chain combines TRBV27 with TRBJ2-1; possible D gene TRBD2, 5 bases. The CDR3 contains 15 residues. With 1 base removed from V and 0 bases from J, the gap between germline ends came to 7 bases. Germline V gene sequence: CDR1 MNHEY, CDR2 SMNVEV (reference sequence). CDR3 region: CASSLLGSSYNEQFF. The CDR3 coding sequence is TGTGCCAGCAGTTTATTGGGGAGCTCCTACAATGAGCAGTTCTTC.

The gene calls are TRBV3-1 and TRBJ2-5; D possibly corresponds to TRBD2 (5 bases). The CDR3 runs 15 residues. Trimming shortened V by 1 base and J by 1 base, and 10 bases separated the two germline ends. Germline V CDR1 and CDR2: LGHDT, YNNKEL (reference sequence). CDR3 nucleotide sequence: TGTGCCAGCAGCCAAGGTGGGAGCCCCCAAGAGACCCAGTACTTC. Protein: CASSQGGSPQETQYF.

V gene TRBV6-2 or TRBV6-3 combines with J gene TRBJ2-7; D remains unclear. Germline V gene data show CDR1 as MNHEY and CDR2 as SVGEGT. V was pared by 2 bases and J by 5 bases, with 7 bases between. The CDR3 consists of 12 residues. The DNA for the CDR3 is TGTGCCAGCAGTTACGGCGTCCACGAGCAGTACGTC. Amino acids: CASSYGVHEQYV.

This clonotype was picked up a small number of times. This chain joins TRBV4-1 and TRBJ2-7; D possibly corresponds to TRBD2 (6 bases). The CDR3 has 16 residues. Per the germline V gene, CDR1 is MGHRA and CDR2 is YSYEKL. The ends were cut back, 0 bases at V and 2 bases at J, with 14 bases in the middle. The CDR3 nucleotides are TGCGCCAGCAGCCAAGATCCAAGCGGGTCGGCCTACGAGCAGTACTTC. Amino acid sequence: CASSQDPSGSAYEQYF.

The table lists this clonotype with a few counts. The V gene is TRBV2, the J gene TRBJ2-5, with unresolved D. V lost 6 bases and J 5 bases, leaving 10 bases between the germline ends. The CDR3 contains 12 residues. Germline CDR1 and CDR2: SNHLY and FYNNEI. The CDR3, as DNA: TGTGCCAGCAGCGTCCTCGAGGAGACCCAGTACTTC. This codes for CASSVLEETQYF.

The CDR3 spells CASSESAMNTEAFF. In DNA, the CDR3 is TGCGCCAGCAGTGAGTCGGCGATGAACACTGAAGCTTTCTTT. The V gene is TRBV10-2, the J gene TRBJ1-1; D is uncertain. The CDR3 totals 14 residues. The V end was cut by 0 bases, the J end by 0 bases, with 5 bases between. In germline, CDR1 is WSHSY, CDR2 SAAADI.

This chain uses TRBV19 with TRBJ1-3; D ambiguous. The CDR3 is 12 residues long. CDR1 and CDR2 from the germline V gene are LNHDA and SQIVND (reference sequence). Trimming stripped 11 bases from V and 0 bases from J, with 8 bases between. CDR3 DNA sequence: TGTGCCGCCGTGAGCTCTGGAAACACCATATATTTT. Its protein is CAAVSSGNTIYF.